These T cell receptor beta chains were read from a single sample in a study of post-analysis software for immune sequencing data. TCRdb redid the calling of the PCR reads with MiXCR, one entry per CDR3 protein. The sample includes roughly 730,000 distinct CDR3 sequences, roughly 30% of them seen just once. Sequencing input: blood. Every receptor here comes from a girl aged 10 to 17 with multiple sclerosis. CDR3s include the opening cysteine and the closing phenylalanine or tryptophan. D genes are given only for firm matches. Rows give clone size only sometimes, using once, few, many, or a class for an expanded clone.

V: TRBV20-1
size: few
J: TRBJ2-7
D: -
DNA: TGCAGTGCTAGAGATATCCGAGCAGGGTCGCTCTACGAGCAGTACTTC
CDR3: CSARDIRAGSLYEQYF

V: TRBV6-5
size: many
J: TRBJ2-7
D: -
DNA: TGTGCCAGCAGCCGATCGCGGGGTATATACGAGCAGTACTTC
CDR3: CASSRSRGIYEQYF

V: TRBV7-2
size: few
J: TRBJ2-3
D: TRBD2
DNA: TGTGCCAGCAGGCCCCAGCCGGGGGGGGATACGCAGTATTTT
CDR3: CASRPQPGGDTQYF

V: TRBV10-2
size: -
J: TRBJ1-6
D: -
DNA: TGCACCAGCAGTGTCATCGGGGGAAGAGGGGTCAGTTCACCCCTCCACTTT
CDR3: CTSSVIGGRGVSSPLHF

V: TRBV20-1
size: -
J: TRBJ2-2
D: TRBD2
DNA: TGCAGTGCTAGAGGAAAGCCTAGCGGGTATAACACCGGGGAGCTGTTTTTT
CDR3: CSARGKPSGYNTGELFF

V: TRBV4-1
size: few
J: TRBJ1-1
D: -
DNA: TGCGCCAGCAGCCTCCCCTTCGACCCGAACACTGAAGCTTTCTTT
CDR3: CASSLPFDPNTEAFF

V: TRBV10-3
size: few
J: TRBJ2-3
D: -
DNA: TGTGCCATCAATCGGGACGGGAGAGAGGCAGATACGCAGTATTTT
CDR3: CAINRDGREADTQYF

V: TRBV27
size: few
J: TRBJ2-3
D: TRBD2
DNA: TGTGCCAGCAGTTTAAGGGCGGGAGTGGCAGATACGCAGTATTTT
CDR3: CASSLRAGVADTQYF

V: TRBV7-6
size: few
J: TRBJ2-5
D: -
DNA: TGTGCCAGCAGCTTAGTGGCGGGGGCGCGCCAAGAGACCCAGTACTTC
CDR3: CASSLVAGARQETQYF

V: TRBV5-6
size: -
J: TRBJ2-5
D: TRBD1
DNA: TGTGCCAGCAGCTGGGACAGGGTATCCCAAGAGACCCAGTACTTC
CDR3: CASSWDRVSQETQYF

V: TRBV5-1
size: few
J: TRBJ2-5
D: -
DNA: TGCGCCAGCAGCCCGAGAGCGAGAGGCTTCCAAGAGACCCAGTACTTC
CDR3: CASSPRARGFQETQYF

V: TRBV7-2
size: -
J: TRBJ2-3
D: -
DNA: TGTGCCAGCAGCTTAGTGGGGGCGACTAGCACAGATACGCAGTATTTT
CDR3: CASSLVGATSTDTQYF

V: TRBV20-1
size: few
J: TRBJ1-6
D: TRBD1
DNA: TGCAGTGCTAGAGTGCCGCCGGGACAGGGGATACCCAATTCACCCCTCCACTTT
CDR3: CSARVPPGQGIPNSPLHF

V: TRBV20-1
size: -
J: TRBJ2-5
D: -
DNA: TGCAGTGCTACCACCCTGGGCCGGCGGGAGACCCAGTACTTC
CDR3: CSATTLGRRETQYF

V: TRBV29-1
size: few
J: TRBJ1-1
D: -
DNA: TGCAGCGTTGAATCCTTGGCGGACGCTTTCTTT
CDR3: CSVESLADAFF

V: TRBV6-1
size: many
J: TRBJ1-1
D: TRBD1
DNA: TGTGCCAGCAGGGGACAGATAAACACTGAAGCTTTCTTT
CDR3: CASRGQINTEAFF

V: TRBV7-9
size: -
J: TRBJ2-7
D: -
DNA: TGTGCCAGCGCATCGGGCAGCTCCTACGAGCAGTACTTC
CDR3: CASASGSSYEQYF

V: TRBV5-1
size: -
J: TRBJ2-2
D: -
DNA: TGCGCCAGCAGCCCGCAGTGGGGGCGCATCACCGGGGAGCTGTTTTTT
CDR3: CASSPQWGRITGELFF

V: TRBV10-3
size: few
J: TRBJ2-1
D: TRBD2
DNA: TGTGCCATCAGTGTGGGGACTAGAAAAATCGGGGATGAGCAGTTCTTC
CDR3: CAISVGTRKIGDEQFF

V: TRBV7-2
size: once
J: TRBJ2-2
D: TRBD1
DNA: TGTGCCAGCAGCCATGGACAGGGAGGTACCGGGGAGCTGTTTTTT
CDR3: CASSHGQGGTGELFF

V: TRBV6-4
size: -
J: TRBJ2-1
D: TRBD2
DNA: TGTGCCAGTAGTGACCTTGGGGCTAGCGGGGTTCGACATGAGCAGTTCTTC
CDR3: CASSDLGASGVRHEQFF

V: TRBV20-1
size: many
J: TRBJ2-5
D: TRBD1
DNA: TGCAGTGCTAATGACAGGGGGTGGGAGCAGTACTTC
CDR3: CSANDRGWEQYF

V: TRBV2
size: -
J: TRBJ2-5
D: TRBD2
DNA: TGTGCCAGCCAAGGCCTAGCGGGGGACCAAGAGACCCAGTACTTC
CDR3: CASQGLAGDQETQYF

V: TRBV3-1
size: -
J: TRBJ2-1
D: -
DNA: TGTGCCAGCAGCCATGCGGACGCAAATGAGCAGTTCTTC
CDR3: CASSHADANEQFF

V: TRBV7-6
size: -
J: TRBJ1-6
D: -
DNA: TGTGCCAGCAGCTTAGAGGGGCCATTTAATTCACCCCTCCACTTT
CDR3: CASSLEGPFNSPLHF

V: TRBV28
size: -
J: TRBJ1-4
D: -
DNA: TGTGCCAGCAGAAACGTGGGTGAAAAACTGTTTTTT
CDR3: CASRNVGEKLFF

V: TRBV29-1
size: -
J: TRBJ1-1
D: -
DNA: TGCAGTTTTCAGGAGGGGAACACTGAAGCTTTCTTT
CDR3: CSFQEGNTEAFF

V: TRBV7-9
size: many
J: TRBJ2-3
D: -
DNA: TGTGCCAGCAGCTTAGTCGGACCCACAGATACGCAGTATTTT
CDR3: CASSLVGPTDTQYF

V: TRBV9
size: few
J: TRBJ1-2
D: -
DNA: TGTGCCAGCAGCGGTGGTCAGGGAGGGGTCTATGGCTACACCTTC
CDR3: CASSGGQGGVYGYTF

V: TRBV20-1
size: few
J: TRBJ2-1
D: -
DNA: TGCAGTGCTAGAGCAGGGACCTACAATGAGCAGTTCTTC
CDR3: CSARAGTYNEQFF

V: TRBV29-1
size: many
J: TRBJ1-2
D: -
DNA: TGCAGCGTTGAAGGCCAGGGACCCAGAGGCTATGGCTACACCTTC
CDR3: CSVEGQGPRGYGYTF

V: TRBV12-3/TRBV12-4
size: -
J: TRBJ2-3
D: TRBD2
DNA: TGTGCCAGCAGGTTAAACCGGGGCGGGGGGGCGACGCAGTATTTT
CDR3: CASRLNRGGGATQYF

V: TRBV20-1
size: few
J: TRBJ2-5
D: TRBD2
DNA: TGCAGTGCTAGAGATTACCTAGCGGGGGGGCAAGAGACCCAGTACTTC
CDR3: CSARDYLAGGQETQYF

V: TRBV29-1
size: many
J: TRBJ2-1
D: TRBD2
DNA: TGCAGCGTTGGACGGGAGGGCCCCTACAATGAGCAGTTCTTC
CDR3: CSVGREGPYNEQFF

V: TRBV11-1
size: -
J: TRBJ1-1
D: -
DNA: TGTGCCAGCAGCTCTTTCGGGTCCGAAGCTTTCTTT
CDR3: CASSSFGSEAFF

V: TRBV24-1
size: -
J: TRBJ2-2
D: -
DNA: TGTGCCACCAGTGACCGCTGGGCGGATCTCACCGGGGAGCTGTTTTTT
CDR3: CATSDRWADLTGELFF

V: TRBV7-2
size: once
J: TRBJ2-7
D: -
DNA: TGTGCCAGCAGCCTACATTACCAAGGACCCTACGAGCAGTACTTC
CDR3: CASSLHYQGPYEQYF

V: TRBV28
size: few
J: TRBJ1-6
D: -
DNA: TGTGCCAGCAGTTTACTCCGAGGAGCGTCCTATAATTCACCCCTCCACTTT
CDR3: CASSLLRGASYNSPLHF

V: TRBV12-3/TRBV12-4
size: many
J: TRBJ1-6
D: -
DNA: TGTGCCAGCAGTCCGGGGCCCTATAATTCACCCCTCCACTTT
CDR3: CASSPGPYNSPLHF

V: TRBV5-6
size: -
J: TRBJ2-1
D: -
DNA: TGTGCCAGCAGCTTCGGGCGGTCCTATGAGCAGTTCTTC
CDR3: CASSFGRSYEQFF

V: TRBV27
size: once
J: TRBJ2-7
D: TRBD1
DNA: TGTGCCATCCCCTCGGGACAGGGGTTTGGGGGGGATCACTACGAGCAGTACTTC
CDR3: CAIPSGQGFGGDHYEQYF

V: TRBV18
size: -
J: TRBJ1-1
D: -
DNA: TGTGCCAGCTCCACACTGTCTCAGGGAGGCGCTGAAGCTTTCTTT
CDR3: CASSTLSQGGAEAFF

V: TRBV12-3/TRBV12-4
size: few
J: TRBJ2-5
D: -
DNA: TGTGCCAGCAGCATCTTGCGAACAGAGACCCAGTACTTC
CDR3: CASSILRTETQYF

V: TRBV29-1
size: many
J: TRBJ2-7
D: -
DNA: TGCAGCGTTGATTCGGGGAAAACACAGTACTTC
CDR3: CSVDSGKTQYF

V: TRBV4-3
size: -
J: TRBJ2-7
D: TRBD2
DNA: TGCGCCAGCAGCCAGTTTCTAGCGGGCACCTACGAGCAGTACTTC
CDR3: CASSQFLAGTYEQYF